This T cell receptor (beta chain) was captured by sequencing in a study of cytomegalovirus exposure and HLA in healthy donors. General study results and limits: HLA alleles showed associations with 15,000 to 20,000 TCR beta sequences in a later analysis, at a 0.05 false discovery rate. Across donors, presence/absence analyses took sequencing depth to be roughly uniform. The classifier, whose performance was assessed in both the original and validation cohorts, reportedly diagnosed cytomegalovirus status with high specificity and sensitivity.

In germline, CDR1 is GTSNPN, CDR2 SVGIG (reference sequence). Germline trimming cut 4 bases from V and 6 bases from J; bases unmatched to any gene: 7. The CDR3 is 13 residues long. About this clone: Its antigen is unknown.

The PCR employed 60 Vbeta primers together with 13 Jbeta primers. The authors' processing: Later reanalysis found 70 million to 95 million unique TCR beta chains, about 11 million of them shared. Profiling relied on immunoSEQ multiplex PCR, and the TCRdb table lists in-frame clones only, not all of them. V, J and clone size reflect that table, while D and trimming were determined from the DNA. The sample holds approximately 52,000 clones. This TCR was recovered from a man over 45 in good health and CMV-seropositive. Sequenced input: PBMCs. The chain has TRBV30 and TRBJ1-1, with 8 bases lining up with TRBD1. The CDR3 here is CAWKTSGGPEAFF. The CDR3 region has the DNA TGTGCCTGGAAAACCTCAGGGGGCCCTGAAGCTTTCTTT.